This paragraph reports one T cell receptor beta chain. Patients from Seattle were sampled longitudinally, starting during active infection. The V end lost 1 base, the J end lost 12 bases, and 10 bases lay between the germline ends. CDR3 length: 12 amino acids. Germline values: CDR1 LGHDT, CDR2 YNNKEL (reference sequence). The entry originates in a study of blood T cell repertoires in COVID-19. The overall study: Collection of acute and convalescent COVID-19 samples took place in the United States, Italy and Spain. In each case, the material was cDNA or gDNA derived from T cells, B-cell-depleted T cells, or PBMCs.

Original data processing: Estimation of nucleated cell counts was performed using reference gene primer amplification. Sequencing used immunoSEQ multiplex PCR; TCRdb keeps in-frame clones, though not all of them. V and J calls plus clone size are reproduced from that table; the DNA served to infer D and trimming. Among 250,000 to 300,000 clones, around 87% were seen once, and the ten largest hold about 5%. The chain recombines TRBV3-1 (or the pseudogene TRBV3-2) with TRBJ1-5, with D maybe TRBD1 (5 bases). Material: peripheral blood. The TCR originated in a woman in her fifties or sixties with COVID-19, enrolled during active disease. This chain's CDR3 is CASSQGPGGQHF. CDR3 in DNA: TGTGCCAGCAGCCAAGGTCCCGGGGGCCAGCATTTT.